Listed below are T cell receptor beta chains from one sample, sequenced in a study of blood T cells in healthy people across ages. MiXCR, applied by TCRdb to the 5' RACE reads, yields one record per CDR3 protein. The data contain about 620,000 distinct CDR3 sequences, over 40% of them singletons. Sequences were obtained from blood. Receptors originate from a woman over 75 in good health. Each CDR3 is given with its conserved first and last residue. The D gene is left open where the match is weak. Where a row states a size, it is once, few, many or the class of an expanded clone; other rows omit it.

length	V	J	size	D	DNA	CDR3
11	TRBV6-5	TRBJ2-2	-	-	TGTGCCAGCAGAGAGTACGGGGAGCTGTTTTTT	CASREYGELFF
12	TRBV7-2	TRBJ1-4	-	-	TGTGCCAGCAGCTTAGTGGGGCGAGAACTGTTTTTT	CASSLVGRELFF
14	TRBV5-1	TRBJ2-5	many	-	TGCGCCAGCAGCCATGCGGACGGACAAGAGACCCAGTACTTC	CASSHADGQETQYF
15	TRBV20-1	TRBJ2-2	few	-	TGCAGTGCTAGCCTCGCGGGACGGAACACCGGGGAGCTGTTTTTT	CSASLAGRNTGELFF
15	TRBV5-1	TRBJ2-5	once	-	TGCGCCTGCAGCCGGCTTCAAGGAAGGGAAGAGGCCCAGTACTTC	CACSRLQGREEAQYF
13	TRBV20-1	TRBJ1-2	many	TRBD1	TGCAGTGCGCCCGGGACAGGGATCAATGGCTACACCTTC	CSAPGTGINGYTF
16	TRBV5-1	TRBJ2-3	-	-	TGCGCCAGCAGCTTAGTAAGTGGCAGGGAAGCAGATACGCAGTATTTT	CASSLVSGREADTQYF
18	TRBV21-1	TRBJ2-3	-	-	TGTGCCAGCAGCAAAGTCCCCTCCTCGGGAGGGCCGGCAGATACGCAGTATTTT	CASSKVPSSGGPADTQYF
15	TRBV27	TRBJ2-7	-	-	TGTGCCAGCAGTTTCCGGCTGGGCTACTCCTACGAGCAGTACTTC	CASSFRLGYSYEQYF
13	TRBV5-1	TRBJ1-1	-	-	TGCGCCAGCAGCTTACCCATGAACACTGAAGCTTTCTTT	CASSLPMNTEAFF
11	TRBV7-9	TRBJ2-1	-	-	TGTGCCAGCAGCAAAGAGGGTGGGCAGTTCTTC	CASSKEGGQFF
15	TRBV11-1	TRBJ1-1	-	-	TGTGCCAGCAGAACCACCGGGCCCCGGGATACTGAAGCTTTCTTT	CASRTTGPRDTEAFF
14	TRBV20-1	TRBJ1-1	-	-	TGCAGTGCTAGAGAAGCAGGGGACTATACTGAAGCTTTCTTT	CSAREAGDYTEAFF
16	TRBV2	TRBJ2-3	-	-	TGTGCCAGCAGAAAAGACACGGGAAGCTGGGGGGATACGCAGTATTTT	CASRKDTGSWGDTQYF
17	TRBV5-1	TRBJ2-3	-	TRBD1	TGCGCCAGCAGCGCAGTCCGACCCGGGACAGGGACAGATACGCAGTATTTT	CASSAVRPGTGTDTQYF
14	TRBV7-9	TRBJ2-3	-	-	TGTGCCAGCAGCTTACCCGGGACGAAAGATACGCGGTATTTT	CASSLPGTKDTRYF
16	TRBV24-1	TRBJ2-1	-	-	TGTGCCACCAGTGATACCGGGATCGATTTCCCCAATGAGCAGTTCTTC	CATSDTGIDFPNEQFF
13	TRBV20-1	TRBJ2-7	many	-	TGCAGTGCTGCCGGGGACAATACCTACGAGCAGTACTTC	CSAAGDNTYEQYF
11	TRBV29-1	TRBJ1-2	-	-	TGCAGCGCCCAAACTAACTATGGCCACACCTTC	CSAQTNYGHTF
15	TRBV28	TRBJ1-5	-	-	TGTGCCAGCAGTGGTGGGACAATAAGCAATCAGCCCCAGCATTTT	CASSGGTISNQPQHF
14	TRBV5-1	TRBJ2-2	few	TRBD1	TGCGCCAGCAGCTCTGGGACAGGGTCCGGGGAGCTGTTTTTT	CASSSGTGSGELFF
11	TRBV12-3/TRBV12-4	TRBJ2-4	-	TRBD1	TGTGCCAGCAGTGGGACAGACATTCAGTACTTC	CASSGTDIQYF
15	TRBV5-5	TRBJ2-5	-	-	TGTGCCAGCAGCATCAACTTAGGAGTTAGGGAGACCCAGTACTTC	CASSINLGVRETQYF
14	TRBV7-2	TRBJ2-7	-	TRBD1	TGTGCCAGCAGCCCTGGGACAGTCCCCTACGAGCAGTACTTC	CASSPGTVPYEQYF
15	TRBV3-1	TRBJ2-3	-	-	TGTGCCAGCAGCCAAGAGAGCGAGTCTTACGATACGCAGTATTTT	CASSQESESYDTQYF
16	TRBV7-2	TRBJ2-5	-	TRBD2	TGTGCCAGCAGCTCCGATGTGCTAGCGGGGGCCGGAACCCAGTACTTC	CASSSDVLAGAGTQYF
14	TRBV2	TRBJ2-1	-	-	TGTGCCAGCAGTGAGATGGAGACTAGCAATGAGCAGTTCTTC	CASSEMETSNEQFF